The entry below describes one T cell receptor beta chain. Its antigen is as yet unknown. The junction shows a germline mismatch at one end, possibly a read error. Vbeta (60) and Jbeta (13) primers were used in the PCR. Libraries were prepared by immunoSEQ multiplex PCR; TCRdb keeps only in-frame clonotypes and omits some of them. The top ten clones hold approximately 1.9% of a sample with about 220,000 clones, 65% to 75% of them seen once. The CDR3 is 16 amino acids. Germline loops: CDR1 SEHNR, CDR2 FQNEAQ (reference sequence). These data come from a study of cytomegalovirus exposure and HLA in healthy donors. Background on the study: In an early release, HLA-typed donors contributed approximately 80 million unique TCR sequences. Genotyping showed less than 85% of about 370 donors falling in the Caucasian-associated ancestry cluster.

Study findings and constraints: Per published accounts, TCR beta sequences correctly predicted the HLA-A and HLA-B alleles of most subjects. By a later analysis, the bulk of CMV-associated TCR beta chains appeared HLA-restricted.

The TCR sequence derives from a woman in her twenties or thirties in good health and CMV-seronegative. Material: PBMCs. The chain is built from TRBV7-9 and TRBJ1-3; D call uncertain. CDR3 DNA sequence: TGTTCCAGCAGCTTAGTGAGCGGTCGGGGAGAAAACACCATATATTTT. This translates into CSSSLVSGRGENTIYF.